The 12 T cell receptor beta chains below come from one sample, sequenced in a study of T-cell memory formation after mild COVID-19. TCRdb re-called the 5' RACE reads with MiXCR, one entry per CDR3 protein. Here the sample spans 350,000 to 500,000 distinct CDR3 sequences, 18% being singletons. Material for sequencing was PBMCs or a T cell subset sorted from them (not recorded which). These receptors originate from a man aged 18 to 35 who had mild COVID-19 (a few samples of this study predate the infection). Cell type and time point are not known.

This sequence joins TRBV12-3 or TRBV12-4 and TRBJ2-1, with TRBD2 matching 8 bases. This CDR3 spans 14 amino acids. J lost 5 bases, V lost 7 bases, and 7 bases had no gene match. The CDR3 DNA sequence: TGTGCCAGCACCCTCGGACTAGCCCACAATGAGCAGTTCTTC. As protein: CASTLGLAHNEQFF.

This chain uses TRBV7-8 with TRBJ2-2, with D unresolved. CDR3 length: 14 amino acids. The germline V gene encodes CDR1 SGHVS and CDR2 FQNEAQ. V was cut by 4 bases and J by 3 bases, with 9 bases left in between. CDR3 coding DNA: TGTGCCAGCAGCTGGGCAGGTTACACCGGGGAGCTGTTTTTT. Translation gives CASSWAGYTGELFF.

Only a few counts were recorded for this clonotype. The chain links TRBV7-3 to TRBJ1-2, with D perhaps matching TRBD1 (5 bases). The CDR3 covers 13 residues. The V gene lost 5 bases and the J gene lost 4 bases, with 11 bases spanning the gap. CDR1 is SGHTA and CDR2 is FQGTGA in the germline V gene. In DNA form, the CDR3 reads TGTGCCAGCAGCCCAGGGCCTTTCTATGGCTACACCTTC. Translated: CASSPGPFYGYTF. Full variable domain (remainder filled in from reference TRBV7-3 and TRBJ1-2): GAGVSQTPSNKVTEKGKYVELRCDPISGHTALYWYRQSLGQGPEFLIYFQGTGAADDSGLPNDRFFAVRPEGSVSTLKIQRTERGDSAVYLCASSPGPFYGYTFGSGTRLTVV.

Only a few counts were recorded for this clonotype. The rearrangement uses TRBV5-1 and TRBJ2-2; tentatively, D is TRBD2 (5 bases). The CDR3 spans 14 residues. Trimming left V 0 bases short and J 8 bases short, with 11 bases between. From germline, CDR1 is SGHRS and CDR2 YFSETQ. The DNA for the CDR3 is TGCGCCAGCAGCTTGGACCGCGGGTCGGGGGAGCTGTTTTTT. It encodes CASSLDRGSGELFF.

This clonotype was found a few times. This chain connects TRBV3-1 to TRBJ2-4; the match to TRBD2 covers 13 bases. This CDR3 has 15 amino acids. V lost 2 bases, J lost 12 bases, and 7 bases stayed unmatched. Germline V lookup: CDR1 LGHDT, CDR2 YNNKEL (reference sequence). CDR3 residues: CASSQSLAGGSGQYF. The CDR3 DNA follows: TGTGCCAGCAGCCAATCACTAGCGGGGGGGTCCGGTCAGTACTTC.

This chain joins TRBV6-5 and TRBJ2-3; TRBD2 might be the D (6 bases). Trimming took off 2 bases at V and 6 bases at J, with 18 bases between the two ends. CDR1 is MNHEY, CDR2 SVGAGI, per germline. The CDR3 has 16 amino acids. The CDR3 reads CASSYGAGPTRDTQYF. CDR3 nucleotide sequence: TGTGCCAGCAGTTACGGTGCGGGGCCCACCAGGGATACGCAGTATTTT.

This clonotype was seen more than once but under ten times. The genes are TRBV7-9 and TRBJ2-1, with 11 positions matching TRBD2. CDR1 and CDR2 (germline): SEHNR, FQNEAQ (reference sequence). Trimming removed 10 bases from V and 6 bases from J; junction bases left unmatched: 5. The CDR3 is 13 amino acids. Written as DNA, the CDR3 is TGTGCCACCACTAGCGGGGGACCCAATGAGCAGTTCTTC. It codes for CATTSGGPNEQFF.

The rearrangement joins TRBV6-2 or TRBV6-3 to TRBJ2-2, with 12 bases fitting TRBD2. The CDR3 consists of 17 residues. J gave up 4 bases and V 6 bases, and 9 bases lay outside the gene matches. Germline lookup yields CDR1 MNHEY and CDR2 SVGEGT. This CDR3 is CASRTLLAGGPTGELFF. The CDR3 bases are TGTGCCAGCAGAACCCTCCTAGCGGGGGGGCCCACCGGGGAGCTGTTTTTT.

This clonotype came up a few times. This chain links TRBV7-2 with TRBJ1-4; D is possibly TRBD1 (5 bases). This CDR3 contains 15 residues. V lost 5 bases and J lost 2, with 12 bases in between. Germline lookup yields CDR1 SGHTA and CDR2 FQGNSA. The DNA for the CDR3 is TGTGCCAGCAGCCTCCGACGGGGGACTAATGAAAAACTGTTTTTT. It yields the protein CASSLRRGTNEKLFF.

This clonotype was recorded many times. This chain uses TRBV4-3 with TRBJ2-6; tentative D call: TRBD1 (6 bases). The V gene's germline CDR1 is LGHNA and CDR2 YSLEER. CDR3 length: 18 residues. V dropped 2 bases and J dropped 1 base, with 15 bases sitting between them. The CDR3 DNA reads TGCGCCAGCAGCCAATCGGATAGAGGGACATCTGGGGCCAACGTCCTGACTTTC. It translates to CASSQSDRGTSGANVLTF.

The rearrangement links TRBV9 to TRBJ2-5; D may be TRBD2 (6 bases). V was shortened by 2 bases and J by 4 bases, with 9 bases between the two germline ends. Per germline, CDR1 SGDLS and CDR2 YYNGEE. The CDR3 length is 13 residues. This CDR3 is CASSVRRGETQYF. The CDR3 DNA sequence: TGTGCCAGCAGCGTTAGGCGGGGAGAGACCCAGTACTTC.

There are many counts of this clonotype. The genes are TRBV7-2 and TRBJ1-4, with D possibly being TRBD1 (5 bases). CDR3 length: 13 residues. The V end lost 3 bases, the J end lost 5 bases, and 7 bases lay between the germline ends. The germline CDR1 and CDR2 sequences are SGHTA and FQGNSA. This chain's CDR3 is CASSLGPNEKLFF. Written as DNA, the CDR3 is TGTGCCAGCAGCTTGGGACCAAATGAAAAACTGTTTTTT.